This TCR beta chain appears in the sequencing data of a study of a mutant IDH1 vaccine in newly diagnosed glioma. About the study: Sex among treated patients split around 60% male, roughly 38% female; mean age was approximately 38 years. Notes on the study in general: In approximately 92% of patients, immune responses induced by the vaccine occurred. Pseudoprogression apparently tracked independently of changes in top peripheral T cell clonotypes.

TCRdb's copy holds only in-frame clones and misses some; the assay was immunoSEQ multiplex PCR. Here the sample spans approximately 50,000 clones, approximately 87% being singletons. Details on this clone: Its antigen is not known.

Time point described: week 23, last vaccination. A single vaccine dose contained 300 ug of mutant IDH1 20-mer peptide, and topical imiquimod was used with it. The trim removed 6 bases at V and 11 bases at J, leaving 9 bases unmatched. This CDR3 is 12 amino acids long. The V gene's germline CDR1 is KGHSH and CDR2 LQKENI. This sequence joins TRBV18 and TRBJ1-1; 7 nucleotides match TRBD1. This specimen consisted of PBMCs, obtained from a glioma patient whose treatment included an IDH1 peptide vaccine. The sequence derives from a man aged 35 to 55 with glioma. CDR3 bases: TGTGCCAGCTCGCCAAGACAGGGTTACGCTTTCTTT. Translation: CASSPRQGYAFF.